These 27 T cell receptor beta chains originate from one sample sequenced in a study of blood T cells in healthy people across ages (dated by TCRdb to the mid-2010s). Receptor libraries were prepared by 5' RACE. The instrument was an Illumina HiSeq 2500. A second PCR of roughly 6 to 11 cycles was run with a J-beta primer mix and a sample-barcoded 5' primer. TCRdb cleaned the public reads at Q25 with fastp, built clones with MiXCR and kept in-frame beta chains. Each CDR3 protein gets just one entry, which takes the most common genes and DNA from the rows behind it. The sample table contains 780,000 or so distinct CDR3 sequences; only one count was recorded for 45% to 70% of them. The leading ten clones occupy around 25% of the sample. The sequenced sample was blood. The receptors derive from a man aged 40-50 years in good health.

This clonotype came up a few times. The chain employs TRBV28 and TRBJ2-6; unclear D gene. Germline CDR1 and CDR2: MDHEN and SYDVKM. Trimming removed 4 bases from V and 0 bases from J, with 16 bases in between. The CDR3 totals 18 residues. The CDR3 reads CASSSPPPAFSGANVLTF. CDR3 in DNA: TGTGCCAGCAGTTCGCCCCCACCAGCGTTCTCTGGGGCCAACGTCCTGACTTTC.

CDR3 sequence reads: CASSLGGMGTGELFF. CDR3 bases: TGTGCCAGCAGTTTAGGCGGGATGGGCACCGGGGAGCTGTTTTTT. This chain joins TRBV6-2 or TRBV6-3 and TRBJ2-2, with D possibly being TRBD2 (6 bases). This CDR3 region has 15 residues. The germline gives CDR1 MNHEY, CDR2 SVGEGT. V dropped 4 bases and J dropped 4 bases, with 13 bases sitting between them.

This chain joins TRBV7-2 and TRBJ2-3; a weak D match, TRBD2 (6 bases). Germline CDR1 reads SGHTA; CDR2 reads FQGNSA. There are 17 residues in the CDR3. The V and J ends lost 1 base and 3 bases respectively, with 17 bases between them. The CDR3 sequence is CASSLEYRPGATDTQYF. CDR3 in DNA: TGTGCCAGCAGCTTAGAGTACCGACCGGGAGCGACAGATACGCAGTATTTT.

This clonotype was found a few times. The chain carries TRBV11-1 and TRBJ1-4, with a possible D match to TRBD1 (5 bases). The germline V gene encodes CDR1 SGHAT and CDR2 FQDESV (reference sequence). Trimming left V 4 bases short and J 10 bases short, with 7 bases between. The CDR3 has 11 amino acids. The CDR3 nucleotides are TGTGCCAGCAGCTCCGGGACAAAACTGTTTTTT. Its translation is CASSSGTKLFF.

The V and J genes are TRBV20-1 and TRBJ2-5; 8 nucleotides line up with TRBD2. Germline trimming cut 6 bases from V and 2 bases from J; bases unmatched to any gene: 8. Germline V gene data show CDR1 as DFQATT and CDR2 as SNEGSKA (reference sequence). The CDR3 extends over 14 amino acids. The CDR3 region is CSATQGGGQETQYF. CDR3 sequence (DNA): TGCAGTGCCACCCAAGGCGGGGGGCAAGAGACCCAGTACTTC.

This clonotype showed up many times. Here the CDR3 reads CASSLGASYEQYF. The DNA for the CDR3 is TGTGCCAGCAGCTTAGGGGCGTCCTACGAGCAGTACTTC. The chain carries TRBV27 and TRBJ2-7, with D possibly TRBD1 on 5 matching bases. Per the germline V gene, CDR1 is MNHEY and CDR2 is SMNVEV (reference sequence). The CDR3 length is 13 residues. Trimming pared 6 bases from V and 1 base from J, leaving 10 bases between.

The gene calls are TRBV7-2 and TRBJ2-7; unclear D gene. V lost 4 bases and J 0 bases, leaving 13 bases between the germline ends. From germline, CDR1 is SGHTA and CDR2 FQGNSA. This CDR3 is 15 amino acids long. The CDR3 nucleotides are TGTGCCAGCAGCTCTAGGCCGTTGTCCTCCTACGAGCAGTACTTC. Its translation is CASSSRPLSSYEQYF.

The CDR3 bases are TGCAGTGCCGTACTTTTTGGGGGGCCCACAGATACGCAGTATTTT. Translating gives CSAVLFGGPTDTQYF. V gene TRBV20-1 combines with J gene TRBJ2-3, with D perhaps being TRBD1 or TRBD2 (6 bases each). The CDR3 length is 15 residues. CDR1 DFQATT and CDR2 SNEGSKA come from the germline V gene (reference sequence). With 6 bases removed from V and 2 bases from J, the gap between germline ends came to 18 bases.

The sample holds one count of this clonotype. The chain carries TRBV6-5 and TRBJ2-5; TRBD1 matches 9 bases. V lost 2 bases to trimming and J lost 11 bases; unmatched junction nucleotides: 9. The CDR3 totals 14 residues. The germline V gene encodes CDR1 MNHEY and CDR2 SVGAGI. The CDR3 DNA reads as TGTGCCAGCAGTTACGGACAGGGGACGGGGGAGCAGTACTTC. Translation: CASSYGQGTGEQYF.

This chain connects TRBV6-6 to TRBJ1-4, with 7 bases matching TRBD1. From germline, CDR1 is MNHNY and CDR2 SVGAGI (reference sequence). The CDR3 is 15 residues long. With 4 bases clipped from V and 5 bases from J, the junction kept 7 bases outside the gene matches. The CDR3: CASSSRGQSNEKLFF. The CDR3, as DNA: TGTGCCAGCAGTTCGAGGGGACAGTCCAATGAAAAACTGTTTTTT.

In its sample, this clonotype was seen a few times. The rearrangement joins TRBV6-5 to TRBJ1-5; D is unclear. CDR3 length: 13 amino acids. From germline, CDR1 is MNHEY and CDR2 SVGAGI. V lost 5 bases, J lost 5 bases, and 10 bases lay in between. The CDR3 protein is CASSPWTDQPQHF. CDR3 bases: TGTGCCAGCAGTCCCTGGACGGATCAGCCCCAGCATTTT.

The CDR3 is CASSGGLAGADTQYF. The CDR3 coding sequence is TGCGCCAGCAGCGGGGGACTAGCGGGGGCAGATACGCAGTATTTT. V usage is TRBV5-1 and J usage is TRBJ2-3, with 14 bases identical to TRBD2. This CDR3 has 15 amino acids. Trimming cost V 4 bases and J 4 bases; bases outside gene matches: 2. Germline assignment: CDR1 SGHRS and CDR2 YFSETQ.

The chain joins TRBV7-2 to TRBJ2-5; 9 bases fit TRBD1. With 3 bases clipped from V and 5 bases from J, the junction kept 7 bases outside the gene matches. This CDR3 spans 15 amino acids. Germline CDR1 SGHTA, CDR2 FQGNSA. The CDR3 is CASSLDRGLRETQYF. The CDR3, as DNA: TGTGCCAGCAGCTTGGACAGGGGCCTGAGGGAGACCCAGTACTTC. The entire variable domain, with the rest obtained from reference TRBV7-2 and TRBJ2-5, is as follows: GAGVSQSPSNKVTEKGKDVELRCDPISGHTALYWYRQSLGQGLEFLIYFQGNSAPDKSGLPSDRFSAERTGGSVSTLTIQRTQQEDSAVYLCASSLDRGLRETQYFGPGTRLLVL.

The chain recombines TRBV20-1 with TRBJ1-6; unclear D gene. V dropped 6 bases and J dropped 8 bases, with 17 bases sitting between them. The CDR3 extends over 14 amino acids. Germline V gene sequence: CDR1 DFQATT, CDR2 SNEGSKA (reference sequence). Here the CDR3 DNA reads TGCAGTGCCCGGGTCAGGATCTTGGATTCACCCCTCCACTTT. This codes for CSARVRILDSPLHF.

In its sample, this clonotype was seen many times. The chain recombines TRBV28 with TRBJ1-2; tentatively, D is TRBD1 (6 bases). CDR3 size: 17 residues. Looked up from germline, CDR1 is MDHEN and CDR2 is SYDVKM. Trimming removed 6 bases from V and 6 bases from J, with 26 bases in between. The CDR3 loop reads CASRSPGLMGGAHGYTF. The CDR3 DNA follows: TGTGCCAGCAGGTCCCCTGGTTTGATGGGGGGCGCGCATGGCTACACCTTC.

This clonotype was detected only once. This chain uses TRBV19 with TRBJ1-1; D uncertain. The CDR3 runs 11 residues. Germline V gene lookup returns CDR1 LNHDA and CDR2 SQIVND (reference sequence). The V end was cut by 6 bases, the J end by 10 bases, with 12 bases between. This CDR3 reads CASSDGRTAFF. CDR3 coding DNA: TGTGCCAGTAGCGACGGACGGACAGCTTTCTTT.

The chain uses TRBV12-3 or TRBV12-4 and TRBJ2-4; possible D gene TRBD1, 6 bases. V lost 2 bases to trimming and J lost 15 bases, with 20 bases between them. The CDR3 loop spans 14 amino acids. Here the CDR3 DNA reads TGTGCCAGCAGTTTAATATCCGGACAGCACTCTTTGTACTTC. Encoded protein: CASSLISGQHSLYF.

V usage is TRBV7-2 and J usage is TRBJ2-7; D may match TRBD1 or TRBD2 (5 bases each). Trimming stripped 1 base from V and 3 bases from J, with 19 bases between. Germline V lookup: CDR1 SGHTA, CDR2 FQGNSA. CDR3 size: 17 residues. The CDR3 is CASSLVGRDVTFYEQYF. The CDR3 DNA follows: TGTGCCAGCAGCTTAGTCGGCCGGGACGTTACGTTCTACGAGCAGTACTTC.

V is TRBV7-8 and J is TRBJ1-2; no reliable D call. Germline V CDR1 and CDR2: SGHVS, FQNEAQ. The CDR3 is made up of 16 amino acids. The V and J ends lost 1 base and 7 bases respectively, with 19 bases between them. CDR3 bases: TGTGCCAGCAGCTTAGTGCTGACACCGGGGAAAGGTGGCTACACCTTC. Translated, it gives CASSLVLTPGKGGYTF.

This clonotype has just a few counts. The chain has TRBV7-2 and TRBJ2-7, with 11 bases identical to TRBD2. CDR1 and CDR2 from the germline V gene are SGHTA and FQGNSA. The junction had 8 bases not matched to a gene; V was cut back by 4 bases and J by 0 bases. This CDR3 contains 17 residues. CDR3 nucleotide sequence: TGTGCCAGCAGCTCCGGGGGACTAGCGGATAGCTCCTACGAGCAGTACTTC. Amino acids: CASSSGGLADSSYEQYF.

This chain connects TRBV20-1 to TRBJ2-5; D tentatively fits TRBD1 or TRBD2 (5 bases each). The CDR3 has 15 residues. Germline V lookup: CDR1 DFQATT, CDR2 SNEGSKA (reference sequence). V was clipped by 0 bases and J by 5 bases, with 16 bases between them. Written as DNA, the CDR3 is TGCAGTGCTAGAGATTCGAGAGGGGCCGGGGAGACCCAGTACTTC. This encodes CSARDSRGAGETQYF.

The chain carries TRBV20-1 and TRBJ2-7; TRBD1 agrees at 9 bases. Germline-derived CDR1 and CDR2 are DFQATT and SNEGSKA (reference sequence). With V trimmed by 6 bases and J by 5 bases, 8 bases remained unmatched. This CDR3 comprises 13 residues. DNA for the CDR3: TGCAGTGCCCTTGGGGACAGGGTGCACGAGCAGTACTTC. Its protein is CSALGDRVHEQYF.

The gene calls are TRBV28 and TRBJ2-1, with D unclear. The CDR3 has 14 residues. The germline CDR1 and CDR2 sequences are MDHEN and SYDVKM. Deletions cut 5 bases from V and 1 base from J, with 9 bases between. CDR3 nucleotides: TGTGCCAGCAGTCCGATTACGTCCTACAATGAGCAGTTCTTC. Translating gives CASSPITSYNEQFF.

The rearrangement joins TRBV20-1 to TRBJ2-3, with 8 positions matching TRBD2. CDR3 length: 14 residues. Germline values: CDR1 DFQATT, CDR2 SNEGSKA (reference sequence). V shed 0 bases and J 5 bases; nucleotides not matched to a gene: 4. This CDR3 is CSAREPSGQDTQYF. CDR3 nucleotide sequence: TGCAGTGCTAGAGAACCTAGCGGGCAAGATACGCAGTATTTT.

The chain recombines TRBV7-9 with TRBJ2-1; D uncertain. Germline values: CDR1 SEHNR, CDR2 FQNEAQ (reference sequence). Trimming took off 2 bases at V and 5 bases at J, with 13 bases between the two ends. CDR3 size: 15 residues. The CDR3 protein is CASSLSTVEDNEQFF. The CDR3 DNA is TGTGCCAGCAGCTTAAGCACAGTCGAAGACAATGAGCAGTTCTTC. Filled out from reference TRBV7-9 and TRBJ2-1, the complete variable domain reads DTGVSQNPRHKITKRGQNVTFRCDPISEHNRLYWYRQTLGQGPEFLTYFQNEAQLEKSRLLSDRFSAERPKGSFSTLEIQRTEQGDSAMYLCASSLSTVEDNEQFFGPGTRLTVL.

In this sample, this clonotype turned up once. The junction departs from the called germline gene at one end, perhaps through a read error. The chain links TRBV7-8 to TRBJ2-1; 10 nucleotides match TRBD2. Germline V gene lookup returns CDR1 SGHVS and CDR2 FQNEAQ. The CDR3 has 15 amino acids. Here the CDR3 reads CASSFRSGGDGEQVF. CDR3 DNA sequence: TGTGCCAGCAGCTTCCGGAGCGGGGGGGACGGTGAGCAGGTCTTC.

V and J are TRBV9 and TRBJ2-4; D remains unclear. The closer fit of TRBJ2-7 to the DNA end suggests the J call may be wrong. CDR1 is SGDLS, CDR2 YYNGEE, per germline. This CDR3 is built from 12 residues. CDR3 DNA sequence: TGTGCCAGCAGCGTAGGTCTCTACGAGCAGTACTTC. It codes for CASSVGLYEQYF.